This record looks at one TCR beta chain sequence and its context. The data are from a study of blood T cell repertoires in COVID-19. As for the study in general: The analysed material was cDNA or gDNA that came from T cells, B-cell-depleted T cells, or PBMCs.

This CDR3 contains 14 residues. V trimming: 7 bases; J trimming: 4 bases; junction bases outside the gene matches: 3. Germline V gene lookup returns CDR1 SQVTM and CDR2 ANQGSEA. Original handling: Reference gene primer amplification gave nucleated cell count estimates. Assay: immunoSEQ multiplex PCR; the TCRdb copy retains only in-frame clones and omits some. V and J calls and clone size are copied from that table; D and trimming were computed from the DNA. The table includes tens of thousands of clones, over 80% detected once. The sequenced sample was peripheral blood. The origin of this receptor is a man aged 45-65 years with active COVID-19. The chain recombines TRBV29-1 with TRBJ2-5; 16 positions match TRBD2. CDR3 in amino acids: CSGGTSGGGETQYF. The CDR3 region has the DNA TGCAGCGGAGGGACTAGCGGGGGGGGAGAGACCCAGTACTTC.